A selection of T cell receptor beta chains follows, all from one sample in a study of cytomegalovirus exposure and HLA in healthy donors. Using immunoSEQ multiplex PCR, the repertoire was profiled, and TCRdb retains in-frame clones only, with some absent. Here the sample spans 140,000 to 150,000 clones, just under 75% being singletons. Sequencing was carried out using PBMCs. The receptors originated from a woman between 18 and 29 years old in good health and CMV-seronegative. Each CDR3 is given with its conserved first and last residue. D genes are given only for firm matches. Clone size appears in some rows only: once, few, many, or a class for an expanded clone.

>NA|TRBV4-3|TRBD2|TRBJ2-5
TGCGCCAGCAGCCAAGAGGGGACTAGCGGGAGAGGGGAGACCCAGTACTTC
CASSQEGTSGRGETQYF
>few|TRBV5-1|NA|TRBJ2-7
TGCGCCAGCACCCGTGGGAGTGGGGACGAGCAGTACTTC
CASTRGSGDEQYF
>NA|TRBV7-2|TRBD2|TRBJ2-5
TGTGCCAGCAGCTTACATATCCTAGCGGGGCAAGAGACCCAGTACTTC
CASSLHILAGQETQYF
>NA|TRBV5-6|NA|TRBJ2-2
TGTGCCAGCAGCTTGGGTTATACAGGGCTCACCGGGGAGCTGTTTTTT
CASSLGYTGLTGELFF
>NA|TRBV7-2|NA|TRBJ2-3
TGTGCCAGCAGATCGTCCGGGAGCACAGATACGCAGTATTTT
CASRSSGSTDTQYF
>once|TRBV5-8|TRBD1|TRBJ2-2
TGTGCCAGCAGCACCAGGGGGAGCGGGGAGCTGTTTTTT
CASSTRGSGELFF
>NA|TRBV6-5|TRBD2|TRBJ2-1
TGTGCCAGCAGTACTAGCGGGAGTGCTAATGAGCAGTTCTTC
CASSTSGSANEQFF
>few|TRBV10-3|NA|TRBJ2-7
TGTGCCATCAGTACCGGACAGCCTCGCTCCTACGAGCAGTACTTC
CAISTGQPRSYEQYF
>NA|TRBV28|TRBD1|TRBJ2-7
TGTGCCAGCAGTTCCACCGGGACAGGGAGGGGTGGGGACTTTGAGCAGTACTTC
CASSSTGTGRGGDFEQYF
>NA|TRBV9|TRBD2|TRBJ2-2
TGTGCCAGCAGCGTAGAAGCGGGTAGCGGGGTGGAGCTGTTTTTT
CASSVEAGSGVELFF
>NA|TRBV5-1|NA|TRBJ2-2
TGCGCCAGCAGCTTGGGGACAGCTAACACCGGGGAGCTGTTTTTT
CASSLGTANTGELFF
>NA|TRBV9|NA|TRBJ2-6
TGTGCCAGCAGCCCATGGCGGGCCAACGTCCTGACTTTC
CASSPWRANVLTF
>few|TRBV30|NA|TRBJ1-1
TGTGCCTGGAGTGTCGGGACTGAAGCTTTCTTT
CAWSVGTEAFF
>NA|TRBV28|TRBD1|TRBJ2-5
TGTGCCAGCAGAACAGGGGGAACGTACCAAGAGACCCAGTACTTC
CASRTGGTYQETQYF
>once|TRBV27|NA|TRBJ2-7
TGTGCCAGCAGTTTGGCCAGGGGCGCCTACGAGCAGTACTTC
CASSLARGAYEQYF
>NA|TRBV12-5|TRBD1|TRBJ2-6
TGTGCTAGTGGTTTGGCTACAGGGGGCTCTGGGGCCAACGTCCTGACTTTC
CASGLATGGSGANVLTF
>few|TRBV4-2|NA|TRBJ1-5
TGTGCCAGCAGCCAAGCAGGGGATCAGCCCCAGCATTTT
CASSQAGDQPQHF
>NA|TRBV6-5|TRBD2|TRBJ2-1
TGTGCCAGCAGTTACTCGAAGGCGGGGGGCTACAATGAGCAGTTCTTC
CASSYSKAGGYNEQFF
>NA|TRBV27|NA|TRBJ2-5
TGTGCCAGCAGTGTAGACAGACTGAGAGCGCAGTACTTC
CASSVDRLRAQYF
>NA|TRBV29-1|NA|TRBJ1-2
TGCAGCGTTGCAGGGGAGGGCTATGGCTACACCTTC
CSVAGEGYGYTF
>NA|TRBV28|NA|TRBJ2-7
TGTGCCAGCAGTCGTCTAGGCTACGAGCAGTACTTC
CASSRLGYEQYF
>NA|TRBV19|NA|TRBJ1-6
TGTGCCAGTACTCTGACACTCTCTCGTTCACCCCTCCACTTT
CASTLTLSRSPLHF
>NA|TRBV5-1|TRBD1|TRBJ1-2
TGCGCCAGCAGAGTGGACAGGGGTGTAGGCTACACCTTC
CASRVDRGVGYTF
>NA|TRBV28|NA|TRBJ2-7
TGTGCCAGCAGTTTATGGGGGGCGTACGAGCAGTACTTC
CASSLWGAYEQYF
>NA|TRBV4-1|NA|TRBJ1-2
TGCGCCAGCAGCCATAGACAGGTTTTCCACTATGGCTACACCTTC
CASSHRQVFHYGYTF
>NA|TRBV7-9|NA|TRBJ2-1
TGTGCCAGCAGCCGGGACTCTCCTAGGTACAATGAGCAGTTCTTC
CASSRDSPRYNEQFF
>NA|TRBV6-5|TRBD2|TRBJ2-1
TGTGCCAGCAGCTGGGGGACTAGCGGGAGAGGGGAGCAGTTCTTC
CASSWGTSGRGEQFF
>NA|TRBV11-3|TRBD2|TRBJ2-5
TGTGCCAGCAGACCACCCCAGCCCGGGGGGGAGGGCCGAGGGGAGACCCAGTACTTC
CASRPPQPGGEGRGETQYF
>NA|TRBV4-1|NA|TRBJ2-5
TGCGCCAGCAGCCAAGATGGGAACAGGGAAGGCGAGACCCAGTACTTC
CASSQDGNREGETQYF
>NA|TRBV4-3|TRBD2|TRBJ2-1
TGCGCCAGCAGCCAAGTTAGCGGGAGGGCCTACAATGAGCAGTTCTTC
CASSQVSGRAYNEQFF
>once|TRBV28|TRBD1|TRBJ2-7
TGTGCCAGCAGTCCCCCCAACAGGGGAAGTTACGAGCAGTACTTC
CASSPPNRGSYEQYF
>NA|TRBV7-2|NA|TRBJ2-3
TGTGCCAGCAGCTTATTGCGGGATACGCAGTATTTT
CASSLLRDTQYF
>NA|TRBV19|NA|TRBJ1-5
TGTGCCAGTAGTATAGCCGGAGGGGGGGGCCAGCCCCAGCATTTT
CASSIAGGGGQPQHF
>NA|TRBV5-4|NA|TRBJ2-2
TGTGCCAGCAGCCTCGACAGCGCGAACACCGGGGAGCTGTTTTTT
CASSLDSANTGELFF
>once|TRBV7-9|NA|TRBJ1-4
TGTGCCAGCAGCTTATATCCCAGGGCTAATGAAAAACTGTTTTTT
CASSLYPRANEKLFF
>NA|TRBV18|NA|TRBJ1-2
TGTGCCAGCTCACTCCAGGAAAGGGGGGGCGACTATGGCTACACCTTC
CASSLQERGGDYGYTF
>NA|TRBV28|NA|TRBJ1-2
TGTGCCAGCAGTCCAGGGCCCTATGGCTACACCTTC
CASSPGPYGYTF
>few|TRBV6-1|TRBD1|TRBJ1-1
TGTGCCAGCAGCACGGGTGACAGGGTTACTGAAGCTTTCTTT
CASSTGDRVTEAFF
>NA|TRBV14|TRBD2|TRBJ2-2
TGTGCCAGCAGCCAACTTAGCGGGAGCTTACACCAGCATAACACCGGGGAGCTGTTTTTT
CASSQLSGSLHQHNTGELFF
>NA|TRBV25-1|TRBD1|TRBJ1-4
TGTGCCAGCTCACAGGGGGCCGATGAAAAACTGTTTTTT
CASSQGADEKLFF
>NA|TRBV6-5|NA|TRBJ1-5
TGTGCCAGCAGCAGGGGACGCAATCAGCCCCAGCATTTT
CASSRGRNQPQHF
>NA|TRBV13|NA|TRBJ1-2
TGTGCCAGCAGCTCCAGGGAAATCTATGGCTACACCTTC
CASSSREIYGYTF
>few|TRBV28|NA|TRBJ2-2
TGTGCCAGCAGTTCATCAGGGGAAACCGGGGAGCTGTTTTTT
CASSSSGETGELFF
>once|TRBV29-1|TRBD2|TRBJ2-3
TGCAGCGTAGCCATACTAGCGACGGACACAGATACGCAGTATTTT
CSVAILATDTDTQYF
>few|TRBV18|NA|TRBJ1-2
TGTGCCAGCTCACCAACCCCGTCGGGAAACTATGGCTACACCTTC
CASSPTPSGNYGYTF
>NA|TRBV6-5|NA|TRBJ1-1
TGTGCCAGCAGTTACTCGACGGGAAGTGAAGCTTTCTTT
CASSYSTGSEAFF
>few|TRBV7-9|TRBD2|TRBJ2-3
TGTGCCAGCAGCCACCCACTAGCGGGAGATGAAGATACGCAGTATTTT
CASSHPLAGDEDTQYF